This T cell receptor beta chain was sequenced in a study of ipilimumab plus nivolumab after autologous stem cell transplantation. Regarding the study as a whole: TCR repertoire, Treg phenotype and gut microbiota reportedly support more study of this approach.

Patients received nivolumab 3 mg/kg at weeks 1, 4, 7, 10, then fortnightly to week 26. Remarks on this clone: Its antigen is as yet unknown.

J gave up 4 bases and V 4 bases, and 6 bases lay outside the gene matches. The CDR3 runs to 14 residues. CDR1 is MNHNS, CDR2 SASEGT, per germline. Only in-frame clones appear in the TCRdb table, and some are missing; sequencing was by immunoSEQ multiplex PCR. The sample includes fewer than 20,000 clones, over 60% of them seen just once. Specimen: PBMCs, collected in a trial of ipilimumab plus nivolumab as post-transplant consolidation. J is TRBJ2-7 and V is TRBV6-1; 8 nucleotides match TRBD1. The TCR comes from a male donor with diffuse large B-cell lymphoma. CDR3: CASSGTGPLYEQYF. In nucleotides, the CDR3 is TGTGCCAGCAGTGGGACAGGGCCTCTGTACGAGCAGTACTTC.